This T cell receptor (beta chain) was documented in a study of PD-L1 blockade in urothelial cancer. CDR1 SGHAT and CDR2 FQNNGV come from the germline V gene. Trimming stripped 0 bases from V and 3 bases from J, with 7 bases between. The CDR3 has 14 residues. This clone showed up just once. Specified time point: peripheral blood 6 weeks after treatment start. Clones were read by immunoSEQ multiplex PCR, and TCRdb kept only the in-frame ones, dropping some. In the table there are 48,000 or so clones, roughly 80% of which are singletons. The origin of this receptor is a man in his sixties or seventies with urothelial cancer. The rearrangement joins TRBV11-2 to TRBJ2-3; no reliable D call. The material sequenced was PBMCs, taken around atezolizumab (anti-PD-L1) treatment. The CDR3 coding sequence is TGTGCCAGCAGCTTAGAGGTAGTTACAGATACGCAGTATTTT. Translating gives CASSLEVVTDTQYF.